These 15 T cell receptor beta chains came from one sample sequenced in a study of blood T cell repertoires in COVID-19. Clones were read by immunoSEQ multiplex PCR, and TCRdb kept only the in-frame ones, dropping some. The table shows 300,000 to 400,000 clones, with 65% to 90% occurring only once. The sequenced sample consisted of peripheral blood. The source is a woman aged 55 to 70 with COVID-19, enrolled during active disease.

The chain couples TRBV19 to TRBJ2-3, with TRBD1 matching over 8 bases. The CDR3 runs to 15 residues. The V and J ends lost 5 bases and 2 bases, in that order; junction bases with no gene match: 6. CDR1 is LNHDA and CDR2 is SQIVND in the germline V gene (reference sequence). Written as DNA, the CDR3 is TGTGCCAGTAGTGACCGGGGACAGGACACAGATACGCAGTATTTT. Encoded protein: CASSDRGQDTDTQYF.

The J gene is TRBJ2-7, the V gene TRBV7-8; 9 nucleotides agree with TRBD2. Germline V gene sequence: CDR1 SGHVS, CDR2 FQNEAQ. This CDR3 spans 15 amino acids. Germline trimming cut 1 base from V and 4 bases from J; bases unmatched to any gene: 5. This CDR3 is CASSLDLAGSYEQYF. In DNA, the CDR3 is TGTGCCAGCAGCTTAGATCTAGCGGGATCGTACGAGCAGTACTTC.

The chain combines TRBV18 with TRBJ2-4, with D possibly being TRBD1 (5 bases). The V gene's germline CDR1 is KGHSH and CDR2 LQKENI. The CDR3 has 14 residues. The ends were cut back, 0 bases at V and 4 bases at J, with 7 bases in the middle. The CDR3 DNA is TGTGCCAGCTCACCACCCGCAGGGAAAAACATTCAGTACTTC. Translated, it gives CASSPPAGKNIQYF.

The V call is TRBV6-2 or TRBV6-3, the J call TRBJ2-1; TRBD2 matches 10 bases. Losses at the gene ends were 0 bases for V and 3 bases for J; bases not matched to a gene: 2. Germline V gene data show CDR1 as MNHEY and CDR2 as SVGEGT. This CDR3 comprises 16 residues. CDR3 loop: CASSYSPSGGYNEQFF. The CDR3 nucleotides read TGTGCCAGCAGTTACTCCCCTAGCGGGGGCTACAATGAGCAGTTCTTC.

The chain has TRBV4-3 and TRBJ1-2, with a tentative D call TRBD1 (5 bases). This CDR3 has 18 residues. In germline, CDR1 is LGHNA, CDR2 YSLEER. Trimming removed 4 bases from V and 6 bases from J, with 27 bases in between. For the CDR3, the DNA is TGCGCCAGCAGCCCATCCGATAGTGACAGCCTATTTTTTGATGGCTACACCTTC. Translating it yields CASSPSDSDSLFFDGYTF.

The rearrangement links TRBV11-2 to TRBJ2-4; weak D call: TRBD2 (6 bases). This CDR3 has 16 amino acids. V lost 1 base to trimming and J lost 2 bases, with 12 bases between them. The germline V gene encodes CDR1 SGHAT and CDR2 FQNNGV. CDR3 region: CASSLVVGGPKNIQYF. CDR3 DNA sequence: TGTGCCAGCAGCTTAGTTGTGGGGGGACCCAAAAACATTCAGTACTTC.

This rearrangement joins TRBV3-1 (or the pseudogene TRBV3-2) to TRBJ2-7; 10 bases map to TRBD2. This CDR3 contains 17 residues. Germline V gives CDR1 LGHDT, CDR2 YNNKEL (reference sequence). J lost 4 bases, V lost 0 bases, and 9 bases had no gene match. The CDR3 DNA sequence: TGTGCCAGCAGCCAAGACCCGGCTAGCGGGGGACTGTACGAGCAGTACTTC. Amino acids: CASSQDPASGGLYEQYF.

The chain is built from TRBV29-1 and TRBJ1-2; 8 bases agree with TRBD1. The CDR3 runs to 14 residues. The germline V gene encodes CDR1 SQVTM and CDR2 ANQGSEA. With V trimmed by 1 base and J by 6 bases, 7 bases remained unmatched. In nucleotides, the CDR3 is TGCAGCGTTGAAGTCCAGGGGGCTATAAATGGCTACACCTTC. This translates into CSVEVQGAINGYTF.

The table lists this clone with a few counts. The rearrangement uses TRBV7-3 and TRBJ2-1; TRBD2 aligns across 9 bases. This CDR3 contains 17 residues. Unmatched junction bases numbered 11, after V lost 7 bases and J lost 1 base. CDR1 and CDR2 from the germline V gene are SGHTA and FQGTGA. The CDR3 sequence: CASTLSGTSLSYNEQFF. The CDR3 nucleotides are TGTGCCAGCACCCTATCCGGGACTAGCCTTTCCTACAATGAGCAGTTCTTC.

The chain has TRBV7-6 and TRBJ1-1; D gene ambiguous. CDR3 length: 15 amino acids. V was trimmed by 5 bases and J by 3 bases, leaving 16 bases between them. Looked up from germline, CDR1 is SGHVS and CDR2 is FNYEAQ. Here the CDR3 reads CASSQVVGVDTEAFF. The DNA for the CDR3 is TGTGCCAGCAGCCAAGTTGTGGGCGTGGACACTGAAGCTTTCTTT.

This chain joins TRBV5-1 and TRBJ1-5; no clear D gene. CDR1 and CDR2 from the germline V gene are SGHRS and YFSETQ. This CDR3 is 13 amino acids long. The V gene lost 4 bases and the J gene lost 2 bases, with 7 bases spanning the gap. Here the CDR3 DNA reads TGCGCCAGCAGCCGTTTAGGCAATCAGCCCCAGCATTTT. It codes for CASSRLGNQPQHF.

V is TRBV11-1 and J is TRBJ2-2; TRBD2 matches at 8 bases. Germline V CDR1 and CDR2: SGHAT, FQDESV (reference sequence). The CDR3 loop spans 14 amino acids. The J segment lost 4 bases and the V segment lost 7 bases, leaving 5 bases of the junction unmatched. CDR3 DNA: TGTGCCAGCAACCGGGGGGGAGGCACCGGGGAGCTGTTTTTT. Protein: CASNRGGGTGELFF.

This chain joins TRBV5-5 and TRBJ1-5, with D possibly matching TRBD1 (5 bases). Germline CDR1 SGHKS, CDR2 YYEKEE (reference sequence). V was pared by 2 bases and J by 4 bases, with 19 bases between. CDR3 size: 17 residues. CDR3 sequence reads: CASSFTITGERNQPQHF. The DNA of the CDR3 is TGTGCCAGCAGCTTCACGATCACGGGGGAGAGGAATCAGCCCCAGCATTTT.

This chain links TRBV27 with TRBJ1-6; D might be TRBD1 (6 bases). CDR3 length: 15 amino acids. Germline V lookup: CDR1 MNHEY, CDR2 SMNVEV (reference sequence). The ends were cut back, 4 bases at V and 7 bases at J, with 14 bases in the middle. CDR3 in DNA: TGTGCCAGCAGTTCCCACAGGGATTCCAATTCACCCCTCCACTTT. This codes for CASSSHRDSNSPLHF.

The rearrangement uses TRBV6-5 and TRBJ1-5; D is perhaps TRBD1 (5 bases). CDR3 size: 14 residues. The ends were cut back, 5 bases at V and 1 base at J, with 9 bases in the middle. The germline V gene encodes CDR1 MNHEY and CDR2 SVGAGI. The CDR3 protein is CASSRGGSNQPQHF. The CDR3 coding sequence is TGTGCCAGCAGTAGGGGAGGAAGCAATCAGCCCCAGCATTTT.